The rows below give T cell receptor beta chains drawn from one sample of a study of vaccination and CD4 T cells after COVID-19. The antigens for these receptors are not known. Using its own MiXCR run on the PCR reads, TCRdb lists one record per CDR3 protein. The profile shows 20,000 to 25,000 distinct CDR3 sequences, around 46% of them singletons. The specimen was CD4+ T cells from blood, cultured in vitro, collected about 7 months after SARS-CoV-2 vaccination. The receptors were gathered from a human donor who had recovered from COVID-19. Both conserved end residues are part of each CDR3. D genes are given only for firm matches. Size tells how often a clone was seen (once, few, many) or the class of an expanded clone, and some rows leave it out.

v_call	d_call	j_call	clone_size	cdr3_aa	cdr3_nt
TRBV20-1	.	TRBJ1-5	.	CSARDRRLSNQPQHF	TGCAGTGCTAGAGATCGACGGCTTAGCAATCAGCCCCAGCATTTT
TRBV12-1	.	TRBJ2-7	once	CASSYNYEQYF	TGTGCCAGCAGCTACAACTACGAGCAGTACTTC
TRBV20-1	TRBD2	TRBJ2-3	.	CSAPPRLATDTQYF	TGCAGTGCCCCCCCCCGACTAGCGACTGATACGCAGTATTTT
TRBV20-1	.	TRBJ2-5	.	CSATRQYQETQYF	TGCAGTGCTACCCGACAGTACCAAGAGACCCAGTACTTC
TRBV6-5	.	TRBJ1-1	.	CASSYAFPRWNTEAFF	TGTGCCAGCAGTTATGCTTTTCCCCGTTGGAACACTGAAGCTTTCTTT
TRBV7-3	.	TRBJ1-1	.	CASSQDGNTEAFF	TGTGCCAGCAGTCAGGATGGGAACACTGAAGCTTTCTTT
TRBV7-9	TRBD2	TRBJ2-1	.	CASSLGKLAGEDEQFF	TGTGCCAGCAGCTTGGGGAAGCTAGCGGGAGAGGATGAGCAGTTCTTC
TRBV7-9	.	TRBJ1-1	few	CASSYTGNTEAFF	TGTGCCAGCAGCTACACAGGGAACACTGAAGCTTTCTTT
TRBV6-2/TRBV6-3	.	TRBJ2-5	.	CASSDASQETQYF	TGTGCCAGCAGCGATGCCTCTCAAGAGACCCAGTACTTC
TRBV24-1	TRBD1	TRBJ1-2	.	CATSETQQGIHGYTF	TGTGCCACCAGTGAAACCCAACAGGGGATCCATGGCTACACCTTC
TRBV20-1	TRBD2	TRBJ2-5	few	CSARGAGRGPRETQYF	TGCAGTGCTAGAGGAGCGGGGCGGGGACCCCGGGAGACCCAGTACTTC
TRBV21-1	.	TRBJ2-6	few	CASDPVWASGANVLTF	.
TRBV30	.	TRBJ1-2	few	CAWARDGDYTF	TGTGCCTGGGCCCGGGACGGGGACTACACCTTC
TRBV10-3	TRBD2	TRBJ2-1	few	CAISESERGARDEQFF	TGTGCCATCAGTGAGTCGGAGCGGGGGGCCCGGGATGAGCAGTTCTTC
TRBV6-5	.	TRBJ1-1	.	CASSYEGRARDTEAFF	TGTGCCAGCAGTTACGAGGGCAGGGCGAGGGACACTGAAGCTTTCTTT
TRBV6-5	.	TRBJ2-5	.	CASSYSSGQETQYF	TGTGCCAGCAGTTACTCTTCGGGTCAAGAGACCCAGTACTTC
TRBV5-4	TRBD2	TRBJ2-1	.	CASSPRAGGQYNEQFF	TGTGCCAGCAGCCCCAGGGCGGGAGGCCAATACAATGAGCAGTTCTTC
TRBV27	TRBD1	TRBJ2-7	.	CASRSQRQGNYEQYF	TGTGCCAGCAGATCTCAAAGACAGGGAAACTACGAGCAGTACTTC
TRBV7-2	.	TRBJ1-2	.	CASSLVTGGGYTF	TGTGCCAGCAGCTTAGTTACGGGGGGGGGCTACACCTTC
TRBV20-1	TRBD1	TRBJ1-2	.	CSARRQGLVNYGYTF	TGCAGTGCTAGACGACAGGGGCTGGTGAACTATGGCTACACCTTC
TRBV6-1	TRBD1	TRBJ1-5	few	CASSGRQGEEGQPQHF	TGTGCCAGCAGTGGGAGACAGGGGGAGGAGGGTCAGCCCCAGCATTTT
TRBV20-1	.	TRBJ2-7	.	CSAPRQAYEQYF	TGCAGTGCTCCTCGACAGGCCTACGAGCAGTACTTC
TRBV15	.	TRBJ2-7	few	CATSHRGVPTYEQYF	TGTGCCACCAGCCACCGAGGGGTGCCAACCTACGAGCAGTACTTC
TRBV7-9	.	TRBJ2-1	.	CASSPTHNEQFF	TGTGCCAGCAGCCCCACCCACAATGAGCAGTTCTTC
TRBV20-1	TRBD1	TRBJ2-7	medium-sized	CSARDRQGNYEQYF	TGCAGTGCTAGGGACCGACAGGGGAACTACGAGCAGTACTTC
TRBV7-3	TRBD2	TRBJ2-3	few	CASSLELAGNTQYF	TGTGCCAGCAGCTTAGAACTAGCGGGTAATACGCAGTATTTT
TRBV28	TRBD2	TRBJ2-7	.	CASSLYGLAGAHYEQYF	TGTGCCAGCAGTTTATACGGACTAGCGGGAGCCCACTACGAGCAGTACTTC
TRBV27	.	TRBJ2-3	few	CASSYTDRTDTQYF	TGTGCCAGCAGTTATACGGACCGCACAGATACGCAGTATTTT
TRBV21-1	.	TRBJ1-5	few	CASNGRAVTQPQHF	TGTGCCAGCAATGGCAGGGCGGTTACTCAGCCCCAGCATTTT
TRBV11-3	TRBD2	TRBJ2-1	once	CASSLSSGGYNEQFF	TGTGCCAGCAGCTTGTCTAGCGGGGGCTACAATGAGCAGTTCTTC
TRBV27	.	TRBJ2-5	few	CASSLSGWEETQYF	TGTGCCAGCAGTTTATCGGGGTGGGAAGAGACCCAGTACTTC
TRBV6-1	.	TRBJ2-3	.	CASNPMWGGTDTQYF	TGTGCCAGCAACCCTATGTGGGGGGGCACAGATACGCAGTATTTT
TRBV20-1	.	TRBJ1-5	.	CSARDRRVGNQPQHF	TGCAGTGCTAGAGACAGAAGGGTGGGCAATCAGCCCCAGCATTTT
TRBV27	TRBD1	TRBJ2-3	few	CASSKTGPDTQYF	TGTGCCAGCAGTAAGACAGGGCCAGATACGCAGTATTTT
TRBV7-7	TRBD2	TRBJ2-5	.	CASSMGTSGSIETQYF	TGTGCTAGCAGCATGGGGACTAGCGGGAGCATAGAGACCCAGTACTTC
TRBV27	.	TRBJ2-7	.	CASSLRVTHEQYF	TGTGCCAGCAGTTTACGGGTTACCCACGAGCAGTACTTC
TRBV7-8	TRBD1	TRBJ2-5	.	CASSLFPGQQETQYF	TGTGCCAGCAGCTTATTCCCGGGACAGCAAGAGACCCAGTACTTC
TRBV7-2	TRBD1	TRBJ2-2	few	CASRTGGSVSGELFF	TGTGCCAGCAGGACAGGGGGCAGTGTCTCCGGGGAGCTGTTTTTT
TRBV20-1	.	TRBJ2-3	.	CSAGDVYDYTDTQYF	TGCAGTGCTGGAGACGTATACGACTACACAGATACGCAGTATTTT
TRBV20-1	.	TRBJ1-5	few	CSASGPNQPQHF	TGCAGTGCTAGTGGACCGAATCAGCCCCAGCATTTT
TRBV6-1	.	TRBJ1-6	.	CASSDFAYYSPLHF	TGTGCCAGCAGTGATTTTGCCTATTATTCACCCCTCCACTTT
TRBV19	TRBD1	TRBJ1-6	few	CASSRGTGDSPLHF	TGTGCCAGTAGTAGGGGGACAGGGGATTCACCCCTCCACTTT
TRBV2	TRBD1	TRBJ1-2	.	CASTRQGGFDPYGYTF	TGTGCCAGCACTCGACAGGGGGGTTTCGACCCCTATGGCTACACCTTC
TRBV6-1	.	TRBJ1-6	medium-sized	CASSEQTKGTTPLHF	TGTGCCAGCAGTGAGCAGACAAAAGGGACGACACCCCTCCACTTT
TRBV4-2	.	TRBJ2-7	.	CASSQDLVGGHYEQYF	TGTGCCAGCAGCCAAGATCTAGTGGGGGGTCACTACGAGCAGTACTTC
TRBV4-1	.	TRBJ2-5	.	CASSQGVGTSDRETQYF	TGCGCCAGCAGCCAAGGGGTGGGGACATCGGATCGAGAGACCCAGTACTTC